The rows below give T cell receptor beta chains drawn from one sample of a study of cytomegalovirus exposure and HLA in healthy donors. Clones were sequenced by immunoSEQ multiplex PCR, and TCRdb holds only the in-frame ones, with some missing. The top ten clones hold over 2.5% of a sample with some 200,000 clones, approximately 59% of them seen once. Sequences were obtained from PBMCs. Every receptor here comes from a man in his forties in good health and CMV-seronegative. Each CDR3 is given with its conserved first and last residue. D genes are given only for firm matches. Clone sizes are given selectively: once, few, many, or a class where the clone is expanded.

cdr3_aa: CASSPVDRENQPQHF
cdr3_nt: TGTGCCAGTAGTCCAGTGGACAGGGAGAATCAGCCCCAGCATTTT
v_call: TRBV19
d_call: TRBD1
clone_size: -
j_call: TRBJ1-5

cdr3_aa: CASSPGWGQGEIAFNQPQHF
cdr3_nt: TGTGCCAGTAGTCCGGGGTGGGGCCAGGGGGAAATAGCTTTCAATCAGCCCCAGCATTTT
v_call: TRBV19
d_call: TRBD1
clone_size: once
j_call: TRBJ1-5

cdr3_aa: CASSLRLNTGELFF
cdr3_nt: TGTGCCAGTAGTTTGAGGTTGAACACCGGGGAGCTGTTTTTT
v_call: TRBV19
d_call: -
clone_size: -
j_call: TRBJ2-2

cdr3_aa: CASNTQGITNEKLFF
cdr3_nt: TGTGCCAGCAATACACAGGGGATCACTAATGAAAAACTGTTTTTT
v_call: TRBV5-6
d_call: TRBD1
clone_size: -
j_call: TRBJ1-4

cdr3_aa: CASSHPVRGHQPQHF
cdr3_nt: TGCGCCAGCAGTCACCCTGTCAGGGGTCATCAGCCCCAGCATTTT
v_call: TRBV23-1
d_call: -
clone_size: -
j_call: TRBJ1-5

cdr3_aa: CASSEEATISYEQYF
cdr3_nt: TGTGCCAGCAGTGAGGAAGCGACTATTTCCTACGAGCAGTACTTC
v_call: TRBV6-1
d_call: -
clone_size: few
j_call: TRBJ2-7

cdr3_aa: CASSPRTSGTYEQYF
cdr3_nt: TGTGCCAGCAGCCCTCGGACTAGCGGGACCTACGAGCAGTACTTC
v_call: TRBV7-2
d_call: TRBD2
clone_size: -
j_call: TRBJ2-7

cdr3_aa: CASSYAGGAGNYGYTF
cdr3_nt: TGTGCCAGCAGTTACGCGGGGGGGGCGGGGAACTATGGCTACACCTTC
v_call: TRBV6-5
d_call: -
clone_size: -
j_call: TRBJ1-2

cdr3_aa: CASSPSGGAGTGELFF
cdr3_nt: TGCGCCAGCAGCCCAAGCGGGGGGGCCGGCACCGGGGAGCTGTTTTTT
v_call: TRBV5-1
d_call: TRBD2
clone_size: -
j_call: TRBJ2-2

cdr3_aa: CASSILRDSTLYSNQPQHF
cdr3_nt: TGTGCCAGTAGTATACTCCGGGACAGCACCCTCTATAGCAATCAGCCCCAGCATTTT
v_call: TRBV19
d_call: TRBD1
clone_size: -
j_call: TRBJ1-5

cdr3_aa: CASSLNPNEQFF
cdr3_nt: TGTGCCAGCAGCCTAAACCCCAATGAGCAGTTCTTC
v_call: TRBV7-2
d_call: -
clone_size: -
j_call: TRBJ2-1

cdr3_aa: CASNLIGDKDTQYF
cdr3_nt: TGTGCCAGCAACCTTATCGGGGATAAAGATACGCAGTATTTT
v_call: TRBV9
d_call: -
clone_size: -
j_call: TRBJ2-3

cdr3_aa: CASSWGQYYGYTF
cdr3_nt: TGTGCCAGCAGCTGGGGACAGTACTATGGCTACACCTTC
v_call: TRBV14
d_call: TRBD1
clone_size: few
j_call: TRBJ1-2

cdr3_aa: CASSLSRETQYF
cdr3_nt: TGTGCCAGCAGCTTAAGTAGAGAGACCCAGTACTTC
v_call: TRBV7-2
d_call: -
clone_size: -
j_call: TRBJ2-5

cdr3_aa: CSVYSSEAFF
cdr3_nt: TGCAGCGTTTACTCGTCTGAAGCTTTCTTT
v_call: TRBV29-1
d_call: -
clone_size: -
j_call: TRBJ1-1

cdr3_aa: CASSRGLSSYNEQFF
cdr3_nt: TGTGCCAGCTCTCGGGGACTTTCCTCCTACAATGAGCAGTTCTTC
v_call: TRBV18
d_call: -
clone_size: few
j_call: TRBJ2-1

cdr3_aa: CASSLGLADGELFF
cdr3_nt: TGTGCCAGCAGCTTGGGACTAGCGGACGGGGAGCTGTTTTTT
v_call: TRBV5-6
d_call: TRBD2
clone_size: few
j_call: TRBJ2-2

cdr3_aa: CASSEARGQPQHF
cdr3_nt: TGTGCCAGCAGTGAAGCGCGGGGTCAGCCCCAGCATTTT
v_call: TRBV6-1
d_call: -
clone_size: -
j_call: TRBJ1-5

cdr3_aa: CANSLPGGGEKLFF
cdr3_nt: TGCGCCAACAGCTTGCCAGGGGGTGGTGAAAAACTGTTTTTT
v_call: TRBV5-1
d_call: TRBD1
clone_size: -
j_call: TRBJ1-4

cdr3_aa: CATSRDKRSNSPLHF
cdr3_nt: TGTGCCACCAGCAGAGATAAACGGTCCAATTCACCCCTCCACTTT
v_call: TRBV15
d_call: -
clone_size: -
j_call: TRBJ1-6